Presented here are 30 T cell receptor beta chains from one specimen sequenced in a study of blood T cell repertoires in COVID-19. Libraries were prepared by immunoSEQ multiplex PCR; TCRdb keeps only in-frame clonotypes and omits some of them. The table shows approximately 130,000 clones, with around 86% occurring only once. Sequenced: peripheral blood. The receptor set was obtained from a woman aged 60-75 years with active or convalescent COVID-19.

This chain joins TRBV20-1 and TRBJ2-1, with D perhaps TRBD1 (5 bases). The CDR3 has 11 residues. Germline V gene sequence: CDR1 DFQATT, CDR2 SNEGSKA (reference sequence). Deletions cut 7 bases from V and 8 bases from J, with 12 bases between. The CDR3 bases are TGCAGTGTCGGCAGGGTCGATGAGCAGTTCTTC. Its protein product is CSVGRVDEQFF.

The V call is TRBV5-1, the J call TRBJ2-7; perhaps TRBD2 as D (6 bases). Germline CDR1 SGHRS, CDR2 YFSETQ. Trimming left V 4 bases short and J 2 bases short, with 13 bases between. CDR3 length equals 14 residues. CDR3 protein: CASSLEEGPYEQYF. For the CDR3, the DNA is TGCGCCAGCAGCCTTGAGGAGGGTCCCTACGAGCAGTACTTC.

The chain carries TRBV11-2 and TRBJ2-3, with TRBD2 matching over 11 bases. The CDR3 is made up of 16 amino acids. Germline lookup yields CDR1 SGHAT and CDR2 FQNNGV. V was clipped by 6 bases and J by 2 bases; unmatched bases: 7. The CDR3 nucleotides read TGTGCCAGCAGTCTAGCGGGGGGCCGACTCACAGATACGCAGTATTTT. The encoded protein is CASSLAGGRLTDTQYF.

Here the CDR3 reads CASSEEDRSNQPQHF. CDR3 nucleotide sequence: TGTGCCAGCAGTGAAGAGGACAGATCCAATCAGCCCCAGCATTTT. The chain couples TRBV6-1 to TRBJ1-5, with D maybe TRBD1 (6 bases). Germline-derived CDR1 and CDR2 are MNHNS and SASEGT. The CDR3 sequence is 15 residues long. The V end lost 1 base, the J end lost 3 bases, and 10 bases lay between the germline ends.

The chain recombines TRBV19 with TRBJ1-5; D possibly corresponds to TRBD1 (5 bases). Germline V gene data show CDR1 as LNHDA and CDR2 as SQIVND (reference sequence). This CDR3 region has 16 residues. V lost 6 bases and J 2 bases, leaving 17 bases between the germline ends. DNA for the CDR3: TGTGCCAGTAGCTTCGGGGGACCGGCGGGCAATCAGCCCCAGCATTTT. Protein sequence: CASSFGGPAGNQPQHF.

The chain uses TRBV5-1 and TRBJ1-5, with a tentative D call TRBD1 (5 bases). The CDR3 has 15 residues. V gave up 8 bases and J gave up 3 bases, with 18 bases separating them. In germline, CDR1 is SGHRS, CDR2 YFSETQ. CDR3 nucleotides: TGCGCCAGGCTATTAAGGGGTCGGAACAATCAGCCCCAGCATTTT. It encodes CARLLRGRNNQPQHF. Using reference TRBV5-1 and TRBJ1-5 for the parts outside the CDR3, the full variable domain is KAGVTQTPRYLIKTRGQQVTLSCSPISGHRSVSWYQQTPGQGLQFLFEYFSETQRNKGNFPGRFSGRQFSNSRSEMNVSTLELGDSALYLCARLLRGRNNQPQHFGDGTRLSIL.

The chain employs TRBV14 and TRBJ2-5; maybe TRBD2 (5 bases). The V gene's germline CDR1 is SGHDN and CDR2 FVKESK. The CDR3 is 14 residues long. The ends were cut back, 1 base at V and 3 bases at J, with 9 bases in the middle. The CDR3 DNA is TGTGCCAGCAGCCAAGGCTGGGAGAAAGAGACCCAGTACTTC. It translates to CASSQGWEKETQYF. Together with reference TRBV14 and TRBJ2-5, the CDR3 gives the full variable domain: EAGVTQFPSHSVIEKGQTVTLRCDPISGHDNLYWYRRVMGKEIKFLLHFVKESKQDESGMPNNRFLAERTGGTYSTLKVQPAELEDSGVYFCASSQGWEKETQYFGPGTRLLVL.

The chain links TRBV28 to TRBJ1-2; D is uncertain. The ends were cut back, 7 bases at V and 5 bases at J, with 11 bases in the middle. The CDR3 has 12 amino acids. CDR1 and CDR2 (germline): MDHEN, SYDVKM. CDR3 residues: CASTTFKYGYTF. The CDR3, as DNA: TGTGCCAGCACGACATTCAAATATGGCTACACCTTC.

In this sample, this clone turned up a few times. CDR3 protein: CASSLGAAPNTEAFF. The CDR3 region has the DNA TGTGCCAGCAGCTTGGGGGCAGCTCCGAACACTGAAGCTTTCTTT. This rearrangement joins TRBV5-4 to TRBJ1-1; D remains unclear. The CDR3 length is 15 residues. Germline V lookup: CDR1 SGHNT, CDR2 YYREEE (reference sequence). V was shortened by 0 bases and J by 1 base, with 10 bases between the two germline ends.

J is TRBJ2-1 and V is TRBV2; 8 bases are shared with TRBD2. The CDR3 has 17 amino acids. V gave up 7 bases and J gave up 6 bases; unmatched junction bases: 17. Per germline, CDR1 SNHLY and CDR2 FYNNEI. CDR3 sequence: CASISFGSGSAANEQFF. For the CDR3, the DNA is TGTGCCAGCATTTCGTTCGGCAGCGGGAGTGCGGCCAATGAGCAGTTCTTC.

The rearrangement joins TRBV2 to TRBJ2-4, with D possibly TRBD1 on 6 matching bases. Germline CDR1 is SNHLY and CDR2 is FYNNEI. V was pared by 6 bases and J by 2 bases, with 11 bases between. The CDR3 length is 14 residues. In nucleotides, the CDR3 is TGTGCCAGCAGGACAGGTTTAACCAAAAACATTCAGTACTTC. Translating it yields CASRTGLTKNIQYF.

CDR3 residues: CASSLSATARAETQYF. In DNA, the CDR3 is TGTGCCAGCAGCTTAAGTGCGACAGCCCGGGCGGAGACCCAGTACTTC. This chain joins TRBV7-8 and TRBJ2-5; D might be TRBD1 (5 bases). Germline V gene data show CDR1 as SGHVS and CDR2 as FQNEAQ. There are 16 residues in the CDR3. V gave up 2 bases and J gave up 5 bases, with 18 bases separating them.

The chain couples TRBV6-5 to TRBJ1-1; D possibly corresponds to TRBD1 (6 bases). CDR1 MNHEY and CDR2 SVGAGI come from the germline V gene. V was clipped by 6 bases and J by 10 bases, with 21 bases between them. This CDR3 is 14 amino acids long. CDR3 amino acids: CASSPLGARTRAFF. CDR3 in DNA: TGTGCCAGCAGCCCCCTGGGGGCAAGGACCCGAGCTTTCTTT.

The CDR3: CASSLTGQGNTIYF. The CDR3 DNA is TGCGCCAGCAGCTTGACAGGGCAGGGAAACACCATATATTTT. The chain combines TRBV5-1 with TRBJ1-3; maybe TRBD1 (6 bases). Germline values: CDR1 SGHRS, CDR2 YFSETQ. The CDR3 spans 14 residues. V was pared by 1 base and J by 4 bases, with 9 bases between.

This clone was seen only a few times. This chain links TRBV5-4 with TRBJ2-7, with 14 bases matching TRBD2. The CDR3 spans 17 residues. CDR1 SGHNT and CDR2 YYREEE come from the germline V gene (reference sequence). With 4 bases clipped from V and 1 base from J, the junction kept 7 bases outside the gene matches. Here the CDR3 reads CASSHGTSGGSSYEQYV. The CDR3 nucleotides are TGTGCCAGCAGCCACGGGACTAGCGGGGGATCGTCCTACGAGCAGTACGTC.

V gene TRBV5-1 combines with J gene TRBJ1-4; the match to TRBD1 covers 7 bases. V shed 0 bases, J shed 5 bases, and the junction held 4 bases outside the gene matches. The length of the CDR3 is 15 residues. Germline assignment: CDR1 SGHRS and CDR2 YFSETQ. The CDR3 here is CASSLDRGGNEKLFF. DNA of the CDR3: TGCGCCAGCAGCTTGGACAGGGGTGGCAATGAAAAACTGTTTTTT.

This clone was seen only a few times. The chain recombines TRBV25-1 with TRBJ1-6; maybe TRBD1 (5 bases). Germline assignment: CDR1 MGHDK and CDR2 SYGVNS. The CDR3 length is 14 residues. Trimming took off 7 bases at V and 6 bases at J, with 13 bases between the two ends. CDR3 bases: TGTGCCAGCACTCCAGGGTTCTCTAATTCACCCCTCCACTTT. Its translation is CASTPGFSNSPLHF.

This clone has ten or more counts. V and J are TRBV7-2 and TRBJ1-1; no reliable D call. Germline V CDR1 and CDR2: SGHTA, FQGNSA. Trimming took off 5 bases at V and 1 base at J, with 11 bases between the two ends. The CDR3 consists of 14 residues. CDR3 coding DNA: TGTGCCAGCAGCCCTACCCTCCAGAACACTGAAGCTTTCTTT. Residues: CASSPTLQNTEAFF.

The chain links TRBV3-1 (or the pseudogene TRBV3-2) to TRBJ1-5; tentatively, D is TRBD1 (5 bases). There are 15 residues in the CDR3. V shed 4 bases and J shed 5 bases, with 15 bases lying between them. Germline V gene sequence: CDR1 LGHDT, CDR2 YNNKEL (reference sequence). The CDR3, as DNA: TGTGCCAGCAGCCTGGGACTAGAAGGTCATCAGCCCCAGCATTTT. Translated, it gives CASSLGLEGHQPQHF.

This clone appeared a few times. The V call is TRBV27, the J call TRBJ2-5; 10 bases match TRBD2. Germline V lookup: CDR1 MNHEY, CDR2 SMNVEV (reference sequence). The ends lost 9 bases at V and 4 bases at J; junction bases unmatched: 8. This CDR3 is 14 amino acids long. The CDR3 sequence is CASGGTSARETQYF. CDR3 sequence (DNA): TGTGCCAGTGGGGGGACTAGCGCTCGAGAGACCCAGTACTTC.

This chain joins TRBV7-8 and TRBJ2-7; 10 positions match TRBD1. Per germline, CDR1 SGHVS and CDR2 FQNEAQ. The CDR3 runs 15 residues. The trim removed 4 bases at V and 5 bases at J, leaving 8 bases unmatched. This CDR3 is CASSSDRGSIHEQYV. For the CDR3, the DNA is TGTGCCAGCAGCTCGGACAGGGGGTCTATCCACGAGCAGTACGTC.

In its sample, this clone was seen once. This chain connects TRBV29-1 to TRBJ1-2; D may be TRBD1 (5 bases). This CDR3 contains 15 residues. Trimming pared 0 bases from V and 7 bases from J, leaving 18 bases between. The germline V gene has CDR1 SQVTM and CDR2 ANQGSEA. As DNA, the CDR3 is TGCAGCGTTGAAGATTGGTCGGTGGGGGGTTCTGGCTACACCTTC. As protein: CSVEDWSVGGSGYTF.

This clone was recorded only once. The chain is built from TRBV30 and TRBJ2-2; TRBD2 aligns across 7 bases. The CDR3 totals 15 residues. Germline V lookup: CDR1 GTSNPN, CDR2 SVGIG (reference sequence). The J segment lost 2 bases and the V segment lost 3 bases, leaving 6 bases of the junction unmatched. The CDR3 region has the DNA TGTGCCTGGAGAGGGGCTAGCGGTAACACCGGGGAGCTGTTTTTT. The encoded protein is CAWRGASGNTGELFF. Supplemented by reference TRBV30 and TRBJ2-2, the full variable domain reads SQTIHQWPATLVQPVGSPLSLECTVEGTSNPNLYWYRQAAGRGLQLLFYSVGIGQISSEVPQNLSASRPQDRQFILSSKKLLLSDSGFYLCAWRGASGNTGELFFGEGSRLTVL.

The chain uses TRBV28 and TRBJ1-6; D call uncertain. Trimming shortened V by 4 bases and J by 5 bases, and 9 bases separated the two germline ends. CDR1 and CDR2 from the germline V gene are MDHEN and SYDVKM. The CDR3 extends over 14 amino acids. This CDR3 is CASSSGGNNSPLHF. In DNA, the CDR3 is TGTGCCAGCAGTTCAGGAGGGAATAATTCACCCCTCCACTTT.

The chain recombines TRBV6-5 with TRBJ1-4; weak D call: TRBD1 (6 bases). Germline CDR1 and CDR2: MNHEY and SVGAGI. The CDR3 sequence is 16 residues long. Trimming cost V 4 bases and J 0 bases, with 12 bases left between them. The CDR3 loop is CASSSGGSTTNEKLFF. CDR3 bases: TGTGCCAGCAGTTCGGGGGGCTCGACAACTAATGAAAAACTGTTTTTT.

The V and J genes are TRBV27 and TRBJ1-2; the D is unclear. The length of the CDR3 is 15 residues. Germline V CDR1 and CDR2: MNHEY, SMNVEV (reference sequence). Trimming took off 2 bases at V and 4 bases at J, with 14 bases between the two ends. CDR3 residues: CASSLEGTPIYGYTF. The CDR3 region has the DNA TGTGCCAGCAGTTTAGAGGGCACCCCGATCTATGGCTACACCTTC.

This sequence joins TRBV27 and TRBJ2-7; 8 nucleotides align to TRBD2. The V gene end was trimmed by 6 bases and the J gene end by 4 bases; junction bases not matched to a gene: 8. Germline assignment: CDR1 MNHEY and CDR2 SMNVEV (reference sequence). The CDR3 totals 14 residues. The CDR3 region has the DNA TGTGCCAGCAGACATACTAGCGGATCTTACGAGCAGTACTTC. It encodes CASRHTSGSYEQYF.

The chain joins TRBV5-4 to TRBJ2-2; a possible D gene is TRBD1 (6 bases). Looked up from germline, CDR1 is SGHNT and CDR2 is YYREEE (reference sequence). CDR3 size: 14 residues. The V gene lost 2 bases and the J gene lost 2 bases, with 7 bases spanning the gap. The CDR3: CASSLQGNTGELFF. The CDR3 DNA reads TGTGCCAGCAGCTTACAGGGAAACACCGGGGAGCTGTTTTTT.

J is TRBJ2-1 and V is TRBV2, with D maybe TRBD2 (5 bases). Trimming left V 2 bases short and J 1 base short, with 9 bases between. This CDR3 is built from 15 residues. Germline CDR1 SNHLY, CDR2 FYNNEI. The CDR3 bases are TGTGCCAGCAGTGAACTAGCACCGTCCTACAATGAGCAGTTCTTC. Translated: CASSELAPSYNEQFF.

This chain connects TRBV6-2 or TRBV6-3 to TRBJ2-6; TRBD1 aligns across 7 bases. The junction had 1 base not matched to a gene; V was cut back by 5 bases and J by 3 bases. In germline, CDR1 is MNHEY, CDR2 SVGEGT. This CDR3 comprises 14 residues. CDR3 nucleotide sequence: TGTGCCAGCAGTGACAGGGTTGGGGCCAACGTCCTGACTTTC. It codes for CASSDRVGANVLTF.